The sequence of this TCR beta chain was determined in a study of blood T cells in healthy people across ages. The V end was cut by 4 bases, the J end by 6 bases, with 15 bases between. Germline V gene sequence: CDR1 MNHNS, CDR2 SASEGT. The CDR3 covers 14 residues. Next came a second PCR, run for roughly 6 to 11 cycles, which used a sample-barcoded 5' primer along with a J-beta primer mix. TCRdb itself ran the 5' RACE reads through MiXCR, one entry per CDR3 protein. The table has 600,000 or so distinct CDR3 sequences, around 21% seen once. The sample holds a few counts of this clonotype. The sample was blood. J is TRBJ1-2 and V is TRBV6-1; D might be TRBD1 (6 bases). The sequence was collected from a man between 65 and 85 years old in good health. Here the CDR3 reads CASSVMRDTDGYTF. The CDR3 coding sequence is TGTGCCAGCAGTGTCATGAGGGACACGGATGGCTACACCTTC.